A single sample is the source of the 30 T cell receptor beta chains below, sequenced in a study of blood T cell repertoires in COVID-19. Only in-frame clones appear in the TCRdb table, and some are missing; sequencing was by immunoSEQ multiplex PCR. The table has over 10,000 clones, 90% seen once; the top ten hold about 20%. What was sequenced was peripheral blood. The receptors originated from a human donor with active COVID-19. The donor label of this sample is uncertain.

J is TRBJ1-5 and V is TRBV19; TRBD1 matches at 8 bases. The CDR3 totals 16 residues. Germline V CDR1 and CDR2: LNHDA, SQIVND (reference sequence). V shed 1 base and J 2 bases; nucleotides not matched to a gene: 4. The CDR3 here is CASSIVRGQGNQPQHF. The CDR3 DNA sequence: TGTGCCAGTAGTATAGTCAGGGGGCAAGGCAATCAGCCCCAGCATTTT. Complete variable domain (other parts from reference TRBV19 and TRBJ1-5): DGGITQSPKYLFRKEGQNVTLSCEQNLNHDAMYWYRQDPGQGLRLIYYSQIVNDFQKGDIAEGYSVSREKKESFPLTVTSAQKNPTAFYLCASSIVRGQGNQPQHFGDGTRLSIL.

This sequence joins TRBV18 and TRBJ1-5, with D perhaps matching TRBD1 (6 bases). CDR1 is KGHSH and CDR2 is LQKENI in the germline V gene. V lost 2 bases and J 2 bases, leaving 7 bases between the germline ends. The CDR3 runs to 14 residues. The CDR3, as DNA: TGTGCCAGCTCACCAGGGGGCGGCAATCAGCCCCAGCATTTT. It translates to CASSPGGGNQPQHF.

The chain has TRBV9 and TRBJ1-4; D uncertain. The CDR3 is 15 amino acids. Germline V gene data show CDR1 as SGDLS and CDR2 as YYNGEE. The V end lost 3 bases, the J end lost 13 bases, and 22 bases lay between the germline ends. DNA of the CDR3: TGTGCCAGCAGCGACCCCTCGCGGCCTACGTTAAGACTGTTTTTT. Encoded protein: CASSDPSRPTLRLFF.

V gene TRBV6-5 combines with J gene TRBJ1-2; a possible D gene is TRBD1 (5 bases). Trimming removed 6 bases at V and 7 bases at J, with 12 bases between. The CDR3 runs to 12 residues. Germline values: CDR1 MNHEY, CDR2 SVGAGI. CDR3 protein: CASRHRQFGYTF. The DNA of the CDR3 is TGTGCCAGCAGACACAGACAGTTTGGCTACACCTTC.

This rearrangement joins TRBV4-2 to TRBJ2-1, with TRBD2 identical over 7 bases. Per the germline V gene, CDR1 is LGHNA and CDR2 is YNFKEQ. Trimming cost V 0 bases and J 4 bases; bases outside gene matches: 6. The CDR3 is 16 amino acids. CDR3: CASSQDERGRYNEQFF. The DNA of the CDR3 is TGTGCCAGCAGCCAAGACGAGCGGGGCAGGTACAATGAGCAGTTCTTC.

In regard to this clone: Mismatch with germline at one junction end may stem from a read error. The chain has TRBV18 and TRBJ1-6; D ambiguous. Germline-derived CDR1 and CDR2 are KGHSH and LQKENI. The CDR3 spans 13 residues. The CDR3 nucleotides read TGTGCCAGCACACCTTCGGATAATTCACCCCTCCACTTT. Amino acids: CASTPSDNSPLHF.

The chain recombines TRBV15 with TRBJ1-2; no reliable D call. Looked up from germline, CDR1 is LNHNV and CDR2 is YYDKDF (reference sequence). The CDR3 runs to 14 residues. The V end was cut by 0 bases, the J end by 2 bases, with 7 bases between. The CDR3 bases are TGTGCCACCAGCAGAGACAGTCAGAACTATGGCTACACCTTC. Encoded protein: CATSRDSQNYGYTF. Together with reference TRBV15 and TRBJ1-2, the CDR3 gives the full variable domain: DAMVIQNPRYQVTQFGKPVTLSCSQTLNHNVMYWYQQKSSQAPKLLFHYYDKDFNNEADTPDNFQSRRPNTSFCFLDIRSPGLGDTAMYLCATSRDSQNYGYTFGSGTRLTVV.

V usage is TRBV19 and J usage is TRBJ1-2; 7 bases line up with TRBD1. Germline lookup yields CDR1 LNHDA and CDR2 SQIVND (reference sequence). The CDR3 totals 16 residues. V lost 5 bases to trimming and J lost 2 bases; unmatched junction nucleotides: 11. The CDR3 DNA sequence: TGTGCCAGTAGTGGTAGAGAAGGGACAGCGAACTATGGCTACACCTTC. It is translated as CASSGREGTANYGYTF.

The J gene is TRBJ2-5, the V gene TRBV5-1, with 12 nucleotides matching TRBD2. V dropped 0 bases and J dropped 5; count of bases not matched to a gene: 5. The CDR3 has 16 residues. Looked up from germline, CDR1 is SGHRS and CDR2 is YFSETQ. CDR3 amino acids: CASSLALAGGMETQYF. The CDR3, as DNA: TGCGCCAGCAGCTTGGCGCTAGCGGGGGGGATGGAGACCCAGTACTTC.

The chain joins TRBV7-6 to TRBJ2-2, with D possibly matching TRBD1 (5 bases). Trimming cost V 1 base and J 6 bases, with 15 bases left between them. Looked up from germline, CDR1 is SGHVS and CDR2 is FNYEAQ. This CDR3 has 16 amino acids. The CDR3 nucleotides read TGTGCCAGCAGCTTAGGGGTCAGGGATCTGGCCGGGGAGCTGTTTTTT. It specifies CASSLGVRDLAGELFF.

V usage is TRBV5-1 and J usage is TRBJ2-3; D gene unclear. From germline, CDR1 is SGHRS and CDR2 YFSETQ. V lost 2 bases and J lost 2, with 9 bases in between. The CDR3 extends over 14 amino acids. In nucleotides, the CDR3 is TGCGCCAGCAGCTTAGCAAGAGTCACAGATACGCAGTATTTT. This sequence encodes CASSLARVTDTQYF.

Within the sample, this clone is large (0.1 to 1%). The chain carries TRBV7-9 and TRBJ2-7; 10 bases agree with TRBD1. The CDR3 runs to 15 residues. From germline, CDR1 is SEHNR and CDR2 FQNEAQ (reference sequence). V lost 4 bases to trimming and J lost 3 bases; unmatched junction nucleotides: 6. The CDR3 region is CASSSRDRGRYEQYF. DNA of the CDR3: TGTGCCAGCAGCTCGAGGGACAGGGGACGCTACGAGCAGTACTTC.

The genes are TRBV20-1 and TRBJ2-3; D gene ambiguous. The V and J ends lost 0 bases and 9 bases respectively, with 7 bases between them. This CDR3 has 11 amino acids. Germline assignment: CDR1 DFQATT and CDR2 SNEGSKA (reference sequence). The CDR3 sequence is CSARDLATQYF. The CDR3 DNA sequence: TGCAGTGCTAGAGACCTCGCGACGCAGTATTTT.

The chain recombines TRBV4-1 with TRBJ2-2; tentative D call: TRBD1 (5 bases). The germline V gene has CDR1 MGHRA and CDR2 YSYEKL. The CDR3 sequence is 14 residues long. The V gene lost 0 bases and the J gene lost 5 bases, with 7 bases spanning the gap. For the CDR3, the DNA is TGCGCCAGCAGCCAAGATGGGGCGACCGGGGAGCTGTTTTTT. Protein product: CASSQDGATGELFF.

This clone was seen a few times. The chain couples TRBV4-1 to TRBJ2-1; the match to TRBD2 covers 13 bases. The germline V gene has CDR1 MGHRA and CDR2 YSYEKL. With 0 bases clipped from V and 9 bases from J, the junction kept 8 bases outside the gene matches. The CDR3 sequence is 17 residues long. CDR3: CASSQDRTSGGQGEQFF. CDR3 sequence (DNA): TGCGCCAGCAGCCAAGATAGGACTAGCGGGGGACAAGGTGAGCAGTTCTTC.

CDR3 region: CASSALGTAALEQYF. DNA for the CDR3: TGTGCCAGCAGCGCGCTCGGGACAGCAGCTTTGGAGCAGTACTTC. The chain couples TRBV9 to TRBJ2-7; 7 bases are a match to TRBD1. Germline assignment: CDR1 SGDLS and CDR2 YYNGEE. J lost 7 bases, V lost 3 bases, and 13 bases had no gene match. The CDR3 has 15 amino acids.

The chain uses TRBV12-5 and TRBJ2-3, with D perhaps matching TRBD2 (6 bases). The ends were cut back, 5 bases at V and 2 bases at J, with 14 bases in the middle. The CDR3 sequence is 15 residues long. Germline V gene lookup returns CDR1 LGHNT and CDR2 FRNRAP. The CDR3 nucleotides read TGTGCTAGTGGTACTGGGGGGTTTGACACAGATACGCAGTATTTT. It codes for CASGTGGFDTDTQYF.

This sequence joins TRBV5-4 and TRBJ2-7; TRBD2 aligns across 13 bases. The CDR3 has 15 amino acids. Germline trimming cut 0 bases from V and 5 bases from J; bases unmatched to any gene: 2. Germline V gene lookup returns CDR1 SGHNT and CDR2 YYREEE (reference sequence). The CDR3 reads CASSLGGLAGDEQYF. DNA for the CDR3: TGTGCCAGCAGCTTGGGTGGACTAGCGGGGGACGAGCAGTACTTC.

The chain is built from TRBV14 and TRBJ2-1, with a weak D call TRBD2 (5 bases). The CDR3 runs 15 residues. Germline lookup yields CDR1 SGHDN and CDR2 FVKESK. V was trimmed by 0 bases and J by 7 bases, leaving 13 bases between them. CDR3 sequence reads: CASSQDYQERNEQFF. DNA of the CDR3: TGTGCCAGCAGCCAAGATTATCAGGAGCGGAATGAGCAGTTCTTC.

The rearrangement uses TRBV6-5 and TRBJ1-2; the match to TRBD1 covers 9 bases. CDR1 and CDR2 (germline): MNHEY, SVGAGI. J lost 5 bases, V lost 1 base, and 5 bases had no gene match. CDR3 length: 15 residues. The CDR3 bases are TGTGCCAGCAGTTACTGGACAGGGGCTTTTTATGGCTACACCTTC. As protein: CASSYWTGAFYGYTF.

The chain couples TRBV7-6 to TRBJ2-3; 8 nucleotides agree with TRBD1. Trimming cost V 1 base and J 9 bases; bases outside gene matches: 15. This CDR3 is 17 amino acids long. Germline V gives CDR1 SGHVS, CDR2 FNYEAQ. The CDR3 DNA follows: TGTGCCAGCAGCTTAGATCCGGGACAGGCCCCGCGGGACACGCAGTATTTT. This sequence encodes CASSLDPGQAPRDTQYF.

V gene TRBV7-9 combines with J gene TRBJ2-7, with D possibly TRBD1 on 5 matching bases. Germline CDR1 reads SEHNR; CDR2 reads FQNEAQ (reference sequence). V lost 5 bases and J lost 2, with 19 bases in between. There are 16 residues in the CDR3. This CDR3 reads CASSEEEQAEPYEQYF. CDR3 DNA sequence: TGTGCCAGCAGCGAAGAGGAACAGGCCGAACCCTACGAGCAGTACTTC.

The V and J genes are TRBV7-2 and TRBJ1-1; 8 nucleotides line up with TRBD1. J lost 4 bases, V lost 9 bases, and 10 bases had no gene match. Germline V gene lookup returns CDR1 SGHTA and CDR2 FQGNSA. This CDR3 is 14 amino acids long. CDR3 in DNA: TGTGCCAGTATGGGACAGGCCTCCGGCACTGAAGCTTTCTTT. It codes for CASMGQASGTEAFF.

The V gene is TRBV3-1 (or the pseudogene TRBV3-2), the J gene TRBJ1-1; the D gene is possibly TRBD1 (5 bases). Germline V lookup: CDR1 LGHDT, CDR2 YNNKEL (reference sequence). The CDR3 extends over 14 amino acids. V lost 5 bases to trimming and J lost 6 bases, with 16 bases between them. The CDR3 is CASSSAGGRAEAFF. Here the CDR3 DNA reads TGTGCCAGCAGCTCTGCCGGGGGTAGGGCTGAAGCTTTCTTT.

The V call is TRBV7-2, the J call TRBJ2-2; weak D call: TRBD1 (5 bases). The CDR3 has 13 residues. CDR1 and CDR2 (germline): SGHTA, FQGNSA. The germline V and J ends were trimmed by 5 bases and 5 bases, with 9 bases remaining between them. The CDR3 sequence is CASSVGHTGELFF. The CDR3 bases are TGTGCCAGCAGCGTAGGACATACCGGGGAGCTGTTTTTT.

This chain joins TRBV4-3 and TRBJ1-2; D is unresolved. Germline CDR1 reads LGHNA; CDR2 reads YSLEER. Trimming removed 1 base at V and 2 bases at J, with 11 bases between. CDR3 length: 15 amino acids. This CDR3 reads CASSQGRATNYGYTF. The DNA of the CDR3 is TGCGCCAGCAGCCAAGGGAGAGCCACCAACTATGGCTACACCTTC.

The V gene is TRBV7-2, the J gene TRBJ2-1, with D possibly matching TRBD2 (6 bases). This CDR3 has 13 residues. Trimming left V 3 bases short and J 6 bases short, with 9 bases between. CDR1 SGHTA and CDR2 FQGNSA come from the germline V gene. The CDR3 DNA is TGTGCCAGCAGCTTTGGGACTGGCAATGAGCAGTTCTTC. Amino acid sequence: CASSFGTGNEQFF.

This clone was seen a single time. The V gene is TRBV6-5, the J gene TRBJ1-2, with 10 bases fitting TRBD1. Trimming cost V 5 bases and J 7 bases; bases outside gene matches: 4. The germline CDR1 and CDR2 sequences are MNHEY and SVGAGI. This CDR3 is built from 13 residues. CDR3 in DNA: TGTGCCAGCAGTCTCAGGGACAGGGGTGGCTACACCTTC. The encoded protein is CASSLRDRGGYTF.

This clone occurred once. Here the CDR3 reads CASSQGLAGANEQFF. Here the CDR3 DNA reads TGTGCCAGCAGCCAGGGGCTAGCGGGGGCCAATGAGCAGTTCTTC. The chain is built from TRBV7-3 and TRBJ2-1; TRBD2 agrees at 10 bases. In germline, CDR1 is SGHTA, CDR2 FQGTGA. This CDR3 comprises 15 residues. Losses at the gene ends were 5 bases for V and 6 bases for J; bases not matched to a gene: 7.

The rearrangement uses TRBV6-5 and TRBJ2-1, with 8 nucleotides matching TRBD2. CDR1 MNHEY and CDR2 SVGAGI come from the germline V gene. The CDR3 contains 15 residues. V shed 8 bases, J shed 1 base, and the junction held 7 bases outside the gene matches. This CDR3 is CASGVAGTSYNEQFF. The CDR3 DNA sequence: TGTGCCAGCGGGGTAGCGGGGACTTCCTACAATGAGCAGTTCTTC.